Presented here are 7 T cell receptor beta chains from one specimen sequenced in a study of neurological immune-mediated disorders. MiXCR, applied by TCRdb to the 5' RACE reads, yields one record per CDR3 protein. The sample yields 14,000 or so distinct CDR3 sequences, under 15% seen once. The material sequenced was CD8+ T cells from blood. These receptor sequences come from a female donor with HTLV-1-associated myelopathy (HAM/TSP).

The J gene is TRBJ1-1, the V gene TRBV7-2; TRBD1 is a possible D gene (5 bases). The CDR3 runs to 14 residues. Deletions cut 4 bases from V and 4 bases from J, with 13 bases between. From germline, CDR1 is SGHTA and CDR2 FQGNSA. This chain's CDR3 is CASSSPTGGTEAFF. The CDR3 DNA reads TGTGCCAGCAGCTCCCCCACGGGGGGCACTGAAGCTTTCTTT. Supplemented by reference TRBV7-2 and TRBJ1-1, the full variable domain reads GAGVSQSPSNKVTEKGKDVELRCDPISGHTALYWYRQSLGQGLEFLIYFQGNSAPDKSGLPSDRFSAERTGGSVSTLTIQRTQQEDSAVYLCASSSPTGGTEAFFGQGTRLTVV.

This clonotype was detected ten times or more. CDR3 bases: TGCAGCGTTGAAGAAGGGGGGGTACTGACTAATGAAAAACTGTTTTTT. Amino acid sequence: CSVEEGGVLTNEKLFF. The J gene is TRBJ1-4, the V gene TRBV29-1, with D perhaps matching TRBD1 (6 bases). The germline CDR1 and CDR2 sequences are SQVTM and ANQGSEA. The V gene lost 0 bases and the J gene lost 2 bases, with 13 bases spanning the gap. This CDR3 is built from 16 residues.

This clonotype was detected ten times or more. DNA of the CDR3: TGCGCCAGCAGCCAAGGGGTGACAGGGAACACCGGGGAGCTGTTTTTT. Protein product: CASSQGVTGNTGELFF. The rearrangement uses TRBV4-3 and TRBJ2-2; D is possibly TRBD1 (6 bases). The CDR3 extends over 16 amino acids. V shed 1 base and J shed 1 base, with 10 bases lying between them. Germline CDR1 is LGHNA and CDR2 is YSLEER.

This clonotype was detected ten times or more. The chain joins TRBV27 to TRBJ2-1; a weak D match, TRBD2 (6 bases). The V and J ends lost 3 bases and 7 bases respectively, with 7 bases between them. Germline V lookup: CDR1 MNHEY, CDR2 SMNVEV (reference sequence). The length of the CDR3 is 12 residues. The CDR3 reads CASSFGGNEQFF. The CDR3 bases are TGTGCCAGCAGTTTTGGAGGGAATGAGCAGTTCTTC.

This clonotype has a count of ten or more. The rearrangement links TRBV27 to TRBJ2-2, with 12 positions matching TRBD2. Germline-derived CDR1 and CDR2 are MNHEY and SMNVEV (reference sequence). After removal of 3 bases from V and 0 bases from J, the junction contained 8 bases not matched to a gene. The CDR3 sequence is 19 residues long. Here the CDR3 reads CASSFGTSGFRANTGELFF. As DNA, the CDR3 is TGTGCCAGCAGTTTTGGGACTAGCGGGTTTCGCGCGAACACCGGGGAGCTGTTTTTT.

This clonotype has a count of ten or more. The chain joins TRBV29-1 to TRBJ2-7; tentatively, D is TRBD2 (5 bases). Germline CDR1 reads SQVTM; CDR2 reads ANQGSEA. CDR3 length: 15 amino acids. Trimming removed 2 bases at V and 1 base at J, with 15 bases between. In nucleotides, the CDR3 is TGCAGCGTTGAATTTCCGGGAACGGGATCCTACGAGCAGTACTTC. The encoded protein is CSVEFPGTGSYEQYF.

This clonotype was recorded many times. CDR3 in amino acids: CASREGTDTGELFF. As DNA, the CDR3 is TGTGCCAGCAGAGAAGGGACGGACACCGGGGAGCTGTTTTTT. The chain employs TRBV6-4 and TRBJ2-2, with D possibly being TRBD1 or TRBD2 (5 bases each). There are 14 residues in the CDR3. Between the trimmed V and J ends, which lost 6 bases and 3 bases, there was a span of 11 bases. The germline gives CDR1 MRHNA, CDR2 SNTAGT.